Below, 19 T cell receptor beta chains from the same sample are listed, as sequenced in a study of T cell clonality in common variable immunodeficiency. Study-level findings and limits: Reportedly, TCR beta sequences from common variable immunodeficiency showed fewer deletions and N-nucleotide insertions.

What these receptors recognize is not known. TCRdb keeps only in-frame clones here, not all; method: immunoSEQ multiplex PCR. There are about 26,000 clones in the sample, none observed a single time. The specimen sequenced was peripheral blood mononuclear cells. The source is a human donor with common variable immunodeficiency.

CDR3 DNA (partial): TGTGCCAGTAGTCAAAGGACAGGGCCCCCCAATGAG. Encoded protein: CASSQRTGPPNE. The entire CDR3 is CASSQRTGPPNEQFF. The chain uses TRBV19 and TRBJ2-1, with 8 bases aligning to TRBD1. Sequencing ends 3 residues short of the CDR3 end; the germline J gene provides the rest. J lost 6 bases, V lost 5 bases, and 9 bases had no gene match. The CDR3 totals 15 residues. Germline lookup yields CDR1 LNHDA and CDR2 SQIVND (reference sequence).

This clone was counted only a few times. With the read ending 3 residues before the CDR3 end, the germline J gene is used to fill in that end. The chain has TRBV27 and TRBJ2-7; 9 bases fit TRBD2. Germline V gene data show CDR1 as MNHEY and CDR2 as SMNVEV (reference sequence). The CDR3 has 17 amino acids. Germline trimming cut 2 bases from V and 0 bases from J; bases unmatched to any gene: 8. CDR3 DNA, as far as it was read: TGTGCCAGCAGTTTACTAGCGGGACCGCCTCTCTCCTACGAG. Translating it yields CASSLLAGPPLSYE. The CDR3, in full, reads CASSLLAGPPLSYEQYF.

A note on this clone: From the germline J gene comes the end of the CDR3, since the read stops 3 residues before it. The chain links TRBV7-7 to TRBJ2-5, with 7 positions matching TRBD2. The V and J ends lost 5 bases and 2 bases, in that order; junction bases with no gene match: 8. This CDR3 has 15 residues. CDR1 and CDR2 (germline): SSHAT, FNYEAQ (reference sequence). CDR3 sequence: CASSSSGAMQETQYF. CDR3 DNA (partial): TGTGCCAGCAGCAGCAGCGGGGCCATGCAAGAGACC.

This clone was picked up a small number of times. The CDR3 extends 3 residues past the end of the read, so its final part is completed from the germline J gene. The chain uses TRBV2 and TRBJ2-1; 8 bases line up with TRBD2. The germline V gene has CDR1 SNHLY and CDR2 FYNNEI. V was pared by 4 bases and J by 0 bases, with 5 bases of the junction left unmatched. The CDR3 is 16 amino acids. The CDR3 bases that were read are TGTGCCAGCAGTGTTTCCGGGACTAGCTCCTACAATGAG. Amino acid sequence: CASSVSGTSSYNE. The CDR3 in its entirety is CASSVSGTSSYNEQFF.

The table lists this clone with many counts. The read halts 3 residues ahead of the CDR3 end, with the missing end drawn from the germline J gene. The chain combines TRBV2 with TRBJ2-2, with 9 bases identical to TRBD1. CDR3 size: 14 residues. Germline-derived CDR1 and CDR2 are SNHLY and FYNNEI. J lost 6 bases, V lost 6 bases, and 5 bases had no gene match. The DNA read from the CDR3 is TGTGCCAGCAGGCCGGGACAGGGTTCCGGGGAG. Protein product: CASRPGQGSGE. The full CDR3 is CASRPGQGSGELFF.

As to this clone: The CDR3 goes on 3 residues after the read ends, and that part is filled in from the germline J gene. The genes are TRBV18 and TRBJ2-7; the match to TRBD1 covers 9 bases. The CDR3 is 15 residues long. Looked up from germline, CDR1 is KGHSH and CDR2 is LQKENI. V was clipped by 1 base and J by 4 bases; unmatched bases: 5. The CDR3 here is CASSPQGGTGYEQYF. CDR3 DNA (partial): TGTGCCAGCTCACCACAGGGCGGGACAGGGTACGAG.

Concerning this clone: The read halts 3 residues ahead of the CDR3 end, with the missing end drawn from the germline J gene. The chain is built from TRBV6-1 and TRBJ2-3; 11 nucleotides line up with TRBD2. Germline V gene data show CDR1 as MNHNS and CDR2 as SASEGT. The junction had 2 bases not matched to a gene; V was cut back by 2 bases and J by 4 bases. CDR3 length equals 15 residues. CDR3 in amino acids: CASSETSGSSDTQYF. The DNA read from the CDR3 is TGTGCCAGCAGTGAAACTAGCGGGAGCTCAGATACG.

This clone appeared many times. The read gets to within 3 residues of the CDR3 end, and the germline J gene fills in the rest. The rearrangement links TRBV5-6 to TRBJ2-7; D is possibly TRBD2 (5 bases). Trimming took off 4 bases at V and 0 bases at J, with 14 bases between the two ends. The CDR3 contains 15 residues. From germline, CDR1 is SGHDT and CDR2 YYEEEE. Incomplete CDR3 DNA: TGTGCCAGCAGCCTGGACCCCCGGGGCTCCTACGAG. Its protein is CASSLDPRGSYE. The complete CDR3 reads CASSLDPRGSYEQYF.

The sequenced CDR3 bases are TGTGCCAGCAGCTCGGACAGTGGTTTTTACGAG. This gives the protein CASSSDSGFYE. The full CDR3 is CASSSDSGFYEQYF. The rearrangement joins TRBV7-8 to TRBJ2-7; the D gene is possibly TRBD1 (6 bases). The CDR3 end lies 3 residues beyond the end of the read and is filled in from the germline J gene. This CDR3 has 14 residues. Germline CDR1 and CDR2: SGHVS and FQNEAQ. V shed 4 bases and J shed 4 bases, with 14 bases lying between them.

This clone was picked up a small number of times. The read is 3 residues too short to cover the CDR3 end, so that end is filled in from the germline J gene. The chain couples TRBV7-2 to TRBJ2-7; D remains unclear. CDR3 size: 14 residues. Trimming left V 1 base short and J 6 bases short, with 13 bases between. Germline values: CDR1 SGHTA, CDR2 FQGNSA. CDR3 bases read: TGTGCCAGCAGCTTAGATATACTACCGGGCGAG. Protein sequence: CASSLDILPGE. The entire CDR3 protein is CASSLDILPGEQYF.

This clone came up a few times. The DNA ends 3 residues before the CDR3 does, and the rest of the CDR3 is filled in from the germline J gene. The chain combines TRBV29-1 with TRBJ2-1, with TRBD2 identical over 7 bases. Germline lookup yields CDR1 SQVTM and CDR2 ANQGSEA. The V and J ends lost 3 bases and 9 bases, in that order; junction bases with no gene match: 11. The CDR3 runs to 14 residues. CDR3 bases read: TGCAGCGTTGAGCGAGGACTAGGGCGTGGTGAG. It is translated as CSVERGLGRGE. The whole CDR3 protein is CSVERGLGRGEQFF.

As regards this clone: With the read ending 3 residues before the CDR3 end, the germline J gene is used to fill in that end. The chain has TRBV2 and TRBJ1-1, with D possibly TRBD1 on 5 matching bases. The germline CDR1 and CDR2 sequences are SNHLY and FYNNEI. CDR3 length equals 14 residues. V was shortened by 5 bases and J by 0 bases, with 10 bases between the two germline ends. The sequenced CDR3 bases are TGTGCCAGCAGTTCGACAGCCGTGAACACTGAA. It is translated as CASSSTAVNTE. The whole CDR3 sequence reads CASSSTAVNTEAFF.

A word on this clone: Coverage ceases 3 residues before the CDR3 finishes, and the germline J gene fills in the end. The gene calls are TRBV30 and TRBJ2-7; maybe TRBD2 (5 bases). Trimming pared 3 bases from V and 3 bases from J, leaving 9 bases between. CDR1 and CDR2 from the germline V gene are GTSNPN and SVGIG (reference sequence). The CDR3 runs to 12 residues. CDR3 residues: CAWRDGLYEQYF. Incomplete CDR3 DNA: TGTGCCTGGAGGGACGGACTCTACGAG.

Regarding this clone: The observed sequence ends 3 residues before the CDR3 terminus, with the missing tail filled in from the germline J gene. The chain carries TRBV7-3 and TRBJ1-1; D possibly corresponds to TRBD1 (5 bases). Trimming left V 1 base short and J 6 bases short, with 12 bases between. CDR3 length equals 14 residues. Germline V gives CDR1 SGHTA, CDR2 FQGTGA. The CDR3 sequence: CASSLMSGSPEAFF. The CDR3 bases that were read are TGTGCCAGCAGCTTAATGTCAGGGAGCCCTGAA.

This clone was recorded at least ten times. The CDR3 end falls 3 residues outside the read, so it is completed with the germline J gene. V usage is TRBV7-8 and J usage is TRBJ1-5, with D unclear. With 4 bases removed from V and 7 bases from J, the gap between germline ends came to 23 bases. The length of the CDR3 is 17 residues. The germline V gene has CDR1 SGHVS and CDR2 FQNEAQ. CDR3 DNA, as far as it was read: TGTGCCAGCAGCTCACGTCCGGCGGGGATTGAAGGACAGCCC. It yields the protein CASSSRPAGIEGQP. The CDR3 as a whole reads CASSSRPAGIEGQPQHF.

This clone appeared a few times. The DNA ends 3 residues before the CDR3 does, and the rest of the CDR3 is filled in from the germline J gene. The chain is built from TRBV7-6 and TRBJ2-3, with D perhaps TRBD2 (6 bases). CDR1 is SGHVS, CDR2 FNYEAQ, per germline. The CDR3 totals 15 residues. The V and J ends lost 5 bases and 3 bases respectively, with 15 bases between them. The CDR3 bases that were read are TGTGCCAGCAGCCGGGGAGGAGGGTCGACAGATACG. It specifies CASSRGGGSTDT. The complete CDR3 reads CASSRGGGSTDTQYF.

As to this clone: The read terminates 3 residues ahead of where the CDR3 ends, so the germline J gene completes it. Other DNA sequences from this sample encode an identical CDR3 as well. This chain links TRBV19 with TRBJ1-2, with TRBD1 matching over 7 bases. This CDR3 has 13 residues. In germline, CDR1 is LNHDA, CDR2 SQIVND (reference sequence). V trimming: 7 bases; J trimming: 7 bases; junction bases outside the gene matches: 9. The CDR3: CASTPRQGRGYTF. Incomplete CDR3 DNA: TGTGCCAGTACCCCGAGACAGGGTCGTGGC.

This clone has only a few counts. The missing CDR3 end, 3 residues past where the read stops, is filled in from the germline J gene. Other nucleotide sequences in the sample specify the same CDR3. This chain links TRBV6-1 with TRBJ2-7; 7 positions agree with TRBD1. The ends lost 4 bases at V and 3 bases at J; junction bases unmatched: 6. Germline lookup yields CDR1 MNHNS and CDR2 SASEGT. This CDR3 has 14 amino acids. The DNA read from the CDR3 is TGTGCCAGCAGTGGGAGACAGGGACGCTACGAG. Translating it yields CASSGRQGRYE. The full CDR3 protein is CASSGRQGRYEQYF.

As for this clone: Read sequence stops 3 residues before the CDR3 end, and the germline J gene provides the missing end. The chain combines TRBV7-6 with TRBJ2-2; TRBD1 might be the D (6 bases). V lost 5 bases and J 5 bases, leaving 15 bases between the germline ends. There are 15 residues in the CDR3. Germline V CDR1 and CDR2: SGHVS, FNYEAQ. The CDR3 loop reads CASSLQLGGTGELFF. The DNA read from the CDR3 is TGTGCCAGCAGCCTTCAATTAGGGGGAACCGGGGAG.